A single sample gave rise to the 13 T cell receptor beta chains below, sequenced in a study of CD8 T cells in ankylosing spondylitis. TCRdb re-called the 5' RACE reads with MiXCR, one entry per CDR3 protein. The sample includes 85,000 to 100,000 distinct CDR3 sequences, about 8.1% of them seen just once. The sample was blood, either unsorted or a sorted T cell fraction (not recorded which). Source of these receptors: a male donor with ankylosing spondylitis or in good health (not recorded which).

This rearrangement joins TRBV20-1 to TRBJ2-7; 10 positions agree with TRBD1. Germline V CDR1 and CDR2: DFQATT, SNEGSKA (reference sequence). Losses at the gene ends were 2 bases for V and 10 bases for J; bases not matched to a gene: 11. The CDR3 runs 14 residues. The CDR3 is CSARMEPGQGIQYF. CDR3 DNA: TGCAGTGCTAGAATGGAGCCGGGACAGGGGATCCAGTACTTC.

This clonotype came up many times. This CDR3 is CASSPLNTEAFF. CDR3 nucleotide sequence: TGTGCCAGCAGTCCATTGAACACTGAAGCTTTCTTT. The chain couples TRBV19 to TRBJ1-1; no reliable D call. The CDR3 loop spans 12 amino acids. V was cut by 9 bases and J by 0 bases, with 8 bases left in between. Germline CDR1 LNHDA, CDR2 SQIVND (reference sequence).

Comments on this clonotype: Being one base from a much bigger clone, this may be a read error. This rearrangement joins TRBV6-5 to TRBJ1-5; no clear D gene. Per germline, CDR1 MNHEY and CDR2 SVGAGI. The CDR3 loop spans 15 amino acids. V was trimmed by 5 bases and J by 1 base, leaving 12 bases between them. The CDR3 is CASSAKEGSNQPQHF. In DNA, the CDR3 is TGTGCCAGCAGTGCCAAGGAAGGGAGCAATCAGCCCCAGCATTTT.

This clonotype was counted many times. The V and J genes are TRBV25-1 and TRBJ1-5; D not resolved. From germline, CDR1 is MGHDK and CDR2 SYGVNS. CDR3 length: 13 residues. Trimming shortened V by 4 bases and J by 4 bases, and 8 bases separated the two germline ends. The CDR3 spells CASSGVGNQPQHF. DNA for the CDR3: TGTGCCAGCAGTGGGGTCGGTAATCAGCCCCAGCATTTT.

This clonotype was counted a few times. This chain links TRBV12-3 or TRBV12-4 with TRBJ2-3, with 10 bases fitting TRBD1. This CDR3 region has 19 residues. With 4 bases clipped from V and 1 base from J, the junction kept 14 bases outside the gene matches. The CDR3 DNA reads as TGTGCCAGCAGTTCTTACCGAAGACAGGGGGCTATGGGCACAGATACGCAGTATTTT. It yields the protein CASSSYRRQGAMGTDTQYF.

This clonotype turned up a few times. The CDR3 bases are TGTGCCAGCTCACCACCGGAATCGGGGGGGCCGAACAATGAGCAGTTCTTC. This codes for CASSPPESGGPNNEQFF. The chain employs TRBV18 and TRBJ2-1, with 8 bases lining up with TRBD2. V lost 0 bases and J lost 5; bases outside the gene matches: 9. Germline assignment: CDR1 KGHSH and CDR2 LQKENI. The CDR3 runs to 17 residues.

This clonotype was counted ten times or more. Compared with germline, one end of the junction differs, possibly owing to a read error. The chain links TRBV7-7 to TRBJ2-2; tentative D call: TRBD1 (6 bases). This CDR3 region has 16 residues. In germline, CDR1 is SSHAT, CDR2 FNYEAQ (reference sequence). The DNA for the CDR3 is TGTGCTAGCAGCGAAAGACAGGTAGTCACCGTCGGGGAGCTGTTTTTT. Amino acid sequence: CASSERQVVTVGELFF.

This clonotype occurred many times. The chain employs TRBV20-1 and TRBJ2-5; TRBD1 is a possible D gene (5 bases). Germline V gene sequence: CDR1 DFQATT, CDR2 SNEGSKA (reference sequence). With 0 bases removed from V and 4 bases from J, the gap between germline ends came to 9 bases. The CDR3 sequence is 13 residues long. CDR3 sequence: CSARDQGRETQYF. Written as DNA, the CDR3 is TGCAGTGCTAGAGATCAGGGTCGAGAGACCCAGTACTTC.

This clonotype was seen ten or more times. CDR3 nucleotide sequence: TGCAGTGCTAGGGAGGGGGGATCTGAAGCTTTCTTT. This gives the protein CSAREGGSEAFF. This chain connects TRBV20-1 to TRBJ1-1, with D possibly matching TRBD1 (6 bases). The CDR3 consists of 12 residues. CDR1 and CDR2 (germline): DFQATT, SNEGSKA (reference sequence). V lost 3 bases and J lost 6, with 11 bases in between.

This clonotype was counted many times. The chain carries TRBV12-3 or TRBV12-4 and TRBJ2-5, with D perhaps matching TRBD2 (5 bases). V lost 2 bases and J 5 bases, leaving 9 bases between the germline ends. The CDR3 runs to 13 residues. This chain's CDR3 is CASSLWESETQYF. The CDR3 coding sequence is TGTGCCAGCAGTTTATGGGAGAGTGAGACCCAGTACTTC.

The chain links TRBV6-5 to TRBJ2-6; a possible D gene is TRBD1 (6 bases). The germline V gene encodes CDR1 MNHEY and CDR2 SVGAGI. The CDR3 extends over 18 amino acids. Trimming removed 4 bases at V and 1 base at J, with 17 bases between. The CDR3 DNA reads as TGTGCCAGCAGTTCTACGCAGGGGCCACGTTCTGGGGCCAACGTCCTGACTTTC. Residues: CASSSTQGPRSGANVLTF.

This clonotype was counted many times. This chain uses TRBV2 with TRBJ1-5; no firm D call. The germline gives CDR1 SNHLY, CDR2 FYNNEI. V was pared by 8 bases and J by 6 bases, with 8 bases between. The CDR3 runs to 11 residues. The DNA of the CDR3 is TGTGCCAGCGGGGATCTTCAGCCCCAGCATTTT. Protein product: CASGDLQPQHF.

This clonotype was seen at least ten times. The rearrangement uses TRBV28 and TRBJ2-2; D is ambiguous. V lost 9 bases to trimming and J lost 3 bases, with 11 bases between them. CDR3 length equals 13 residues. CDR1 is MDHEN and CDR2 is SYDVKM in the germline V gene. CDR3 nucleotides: TGTGCCAGTCAATTCGGCCACACCGGGGAGCTGTTTTTT. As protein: CASQFGHTGELFF.